What follows are 7 T cell receptor beta chains derived from one specimen sequenced in a study of T-cell memory formation after mild COVID-19. TCRdb redid the calling of the 5' RACE reads with MiXCR, one entry per CDR3 protein. The sample has 450,000 to 650,000 distinct CDR3 sequences, roughly 20% seen once; the top ten hold around 13%. The sequenced sample consisted of PBMCs or a T cell subset sorted from them (not recorded which). The receptors stem from an adult woman who had mild COVID-19 (a few samples of this study predate the infection). Cell type and time point are not known.

This clonotype has a handful of counts. V gene TRBV10-3 combines with J gene TRBJ2-7; D uncertain. Germline CDR1 reads ENHRY; CDR2 reads SYGVKD. The CDR3 covers 15 residues. V was clipped by 1 base and J by 6 bases, with 16 bases between them. The CDR3 spells CAISEWSYRLAEQYF. CDR3 DNA: TGTGCCATCAGTGAGTGGTCTTATAGACTTGCCGAGCAGTACTTC.

The gene calls are TRBV5-1 and TRBJ2-7; 8 bases are a match to TRBD2. Trimming removed 4 bases from V and 2 bases from J; junction bases left unmatched: 14. CDR1 and CDR2 from the germline V gene are SGHRS and YFSETQ. The CDR3 consists of 17 residues. CDR3 sequence (DNA): TGCGCCAGCAGCCCGGGGGGGGCACAGGGCACTACCTACGAGCAGTACTTC. Protein product: CASSPGGAQGTTYEQYF.

In its sample, this clonotype was seen a few times. The chain is built from TRBV7-9 and TRBJ2-1; TRBD2 matches at 12 bases. Germline CDR1 SEHNR, CDR2 FQNEAQ (reference sequence). The CDR3 contains 19 residues. J was trimmed by 7 bases and V by 5 bases; bases with no gene match: 18. The CDR3: CASSTTRASGGADRNEQFF. CDR3 nucleotides: TGTGCCAGCAGCACTACCCGGGCTAGCGGGGGGGCCGACAGGAATGAGCAGTTCTTC.

This chain joins TRBV7-9 and TRBJ1-1; D is undetermined. Germline V gene sequence: CDR1 SEHNR, CDR2 FQNEAQ (reference sequence). The CDR3 is 15 residues long. V lost 1 base to trimming and J lost 5 bases, with 14 bases between them. In DNA, the CDR3 is TGTGCCAGCAGCTTAGTACAATTTTGGGAGACTGAAGCTTTCTTT. This translates into CASSLVQFWETEAFF.

This clonotype was observed a few times. The J gene is TRBJ2-6, the V gene TRBV20-1; possibly TRBD2 for D (5 bases). Per germline, CDR1 DFQATT and CDR2 SNEGSKA (reference sequence). The CDR3 sequence is 14 residues long. The ends were cut back, 6 bases at V and 2 bases at J, with 11 bases in the middle. The CDR3 DNA reads as TGCAGTGCCGATTCCGGGGCTGGGGCCAACGTCCTGACTTTC. As protein: CSADSGAGANVLTF.

This rearrangement joins TRBV12-3 or TRBV12-4 to TRBJ2-7, with D perhaps matching TRBD2 (5 bases). Trimming stripped 6 bases from V and 0 bases from J, with 15 bases between. CDR3 length equals 15 residues. In DNA form, the CDR3 reads TGTGCCAGCAGCTTTGGGCGGGCGAGCTCCTACGAGCAGTACTTC. Translating it yields CASSFGRASSYEQYF.

This chain connects TRBV5-6 to TRBJ2-1; D is unresolved. CDR1 SGHDT and CDR2 YYEEEE come from the germline V gene. The V and J ends lost 2 bases and 0 bases respectively, with 12 bases between them. The CDR3 length is 16 residues. DNA for the CDR3: TGTGCCAGCAGCTTAGCCGCATCCATCTCCTACAATGAGCAGTTCTTC. It specifies CASSLAASISYNEQFF.